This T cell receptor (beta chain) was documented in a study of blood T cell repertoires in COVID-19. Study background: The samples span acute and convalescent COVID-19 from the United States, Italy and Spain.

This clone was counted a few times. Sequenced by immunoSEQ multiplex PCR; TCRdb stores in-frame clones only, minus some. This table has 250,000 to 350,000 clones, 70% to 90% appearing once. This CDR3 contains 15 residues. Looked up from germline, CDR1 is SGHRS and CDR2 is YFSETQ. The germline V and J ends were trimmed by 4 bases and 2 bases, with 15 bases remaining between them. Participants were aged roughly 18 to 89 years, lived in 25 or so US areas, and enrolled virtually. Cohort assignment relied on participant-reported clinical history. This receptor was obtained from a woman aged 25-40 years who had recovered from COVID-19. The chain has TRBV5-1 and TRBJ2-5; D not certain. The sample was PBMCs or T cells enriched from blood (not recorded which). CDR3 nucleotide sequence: TGCGCCAGCAGCCCATCTTTGCGCGGTCAAGAGACCCAGTACTTC. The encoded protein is CASSPSLRGQETQYF.